Below, 2 T cell receptor beta chains from the same sample are listed, as sequenced in a study of OX40 agonist ivuxolimab in advanced cancers. Clones were read by immunoSEQ multiplex PCR, and TCRdb kept only the in-frame ones, dropping some. This sample carries over 45,000 clones, around 85% of them seen once, and the ten largest clones take 1.1%. The sequencing used CD4+ or CD8+ T cells sorted from blood, collected in a trial of the OX40 agonist ivuxolimab. These receptors all stem from an adult with an advanced solid tumor such as melanoma, head and neck, liver or kidney cancer.

This clone was detected only once. The chain employs TRBV5-4 and TRBJ2-1; D not resolved. This CDR3 region has 11 residues. The germline V gene encodes CDR1 SGHNT and CDR2 YYREEE (reference sequence). Trimming cost V 2 bases and J 9 bases, with 6 bases left between them. The CDR3 region is CASSFTGEQFF. DNA for the CDR3: TGTGCCAGCAGCTTTACTGGTGAGCAGTTCTTC.

The chain combines TRBV5-1 with TRBJ1-4, with D maybe TRBD1 (6 bases). Trimming shortened V by 0 bases and J by 5 bases, and 11 bases separated the two germline ends. CDR1 is SGHRS, CDR2 YFSETQ, per germline. The CDR3 runs 15 residues. DNA of the CDR3: TGCGCCAGCAGCTTGGGGCCAGGGGTGAATGAAAAACTGTTTTTT. It is translated as CASSLGPGVNEKLFF. The complete variable domain, with remaining parts taken from reference TRBV5-1 and TRBJ1-4, reads KAGVTQTPRYLIKTRGQQVTLSCSPISGHRSVSWYQQTPGQGLQFLFEYFSETQRNKGNFPGRFSGRQFSNSRSEMNVSTLELGDSALYLCASSLGPGVNEKLFFGSGTQLSVL.